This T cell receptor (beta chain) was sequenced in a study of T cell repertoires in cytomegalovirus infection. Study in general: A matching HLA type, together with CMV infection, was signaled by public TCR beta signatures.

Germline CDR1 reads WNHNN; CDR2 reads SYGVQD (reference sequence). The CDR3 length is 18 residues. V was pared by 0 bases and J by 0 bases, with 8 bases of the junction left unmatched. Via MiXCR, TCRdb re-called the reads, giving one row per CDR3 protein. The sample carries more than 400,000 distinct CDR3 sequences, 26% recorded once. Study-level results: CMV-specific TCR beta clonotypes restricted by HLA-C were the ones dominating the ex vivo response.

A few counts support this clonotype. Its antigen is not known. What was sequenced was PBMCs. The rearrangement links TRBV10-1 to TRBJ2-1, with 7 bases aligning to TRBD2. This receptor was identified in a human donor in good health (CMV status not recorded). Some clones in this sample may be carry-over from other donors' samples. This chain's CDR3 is CASSESTLGTNSYNEQFF. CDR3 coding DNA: TGCGCCAGCAGTGAGTCGACTCTGGGGACTAACTCCTACAATGAGCAGTTCTTC.